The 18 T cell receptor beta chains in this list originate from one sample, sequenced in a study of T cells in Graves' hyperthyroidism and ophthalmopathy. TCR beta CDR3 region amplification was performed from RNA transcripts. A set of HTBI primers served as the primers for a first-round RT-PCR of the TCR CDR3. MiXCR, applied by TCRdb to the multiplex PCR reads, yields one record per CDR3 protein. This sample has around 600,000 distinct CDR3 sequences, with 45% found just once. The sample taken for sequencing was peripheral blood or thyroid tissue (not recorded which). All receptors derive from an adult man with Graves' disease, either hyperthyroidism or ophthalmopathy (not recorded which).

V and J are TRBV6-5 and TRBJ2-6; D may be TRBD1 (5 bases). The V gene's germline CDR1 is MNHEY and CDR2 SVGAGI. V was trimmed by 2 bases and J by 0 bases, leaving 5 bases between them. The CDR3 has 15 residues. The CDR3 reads CASSYGASGANVLTF. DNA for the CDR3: TGTGCCAGCAGTTACGGGGCCTCTGGGGCCAACGTCCTGACTTTC.

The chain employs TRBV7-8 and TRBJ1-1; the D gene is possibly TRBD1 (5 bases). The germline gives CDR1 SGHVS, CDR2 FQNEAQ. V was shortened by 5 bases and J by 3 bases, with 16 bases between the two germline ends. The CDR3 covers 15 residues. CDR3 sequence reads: CASSPVGRADTEAFF. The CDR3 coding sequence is TGTGCCAGCAGCCCAGTTGGCAGGGCGGACACTGAAGCTTTCTTT.

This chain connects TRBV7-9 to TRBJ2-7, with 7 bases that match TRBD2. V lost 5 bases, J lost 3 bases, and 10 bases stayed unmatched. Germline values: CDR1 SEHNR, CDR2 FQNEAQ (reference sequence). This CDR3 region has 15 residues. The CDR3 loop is CASSLIAGSLYEQYF. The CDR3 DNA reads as TGTGCCAGCAGCCTTATAGCGGGCTCACTCTACGAGCAGTACTTC.

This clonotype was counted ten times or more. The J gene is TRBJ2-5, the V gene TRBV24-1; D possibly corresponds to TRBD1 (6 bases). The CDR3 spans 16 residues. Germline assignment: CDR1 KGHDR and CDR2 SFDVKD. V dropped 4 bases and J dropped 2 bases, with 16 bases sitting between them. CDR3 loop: CATSDYGLQGQETQYF. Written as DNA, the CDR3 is TGTGCCACCAGTGACTATGGCTTGCAGGGGCAAGAGACCCAGTACTTC.

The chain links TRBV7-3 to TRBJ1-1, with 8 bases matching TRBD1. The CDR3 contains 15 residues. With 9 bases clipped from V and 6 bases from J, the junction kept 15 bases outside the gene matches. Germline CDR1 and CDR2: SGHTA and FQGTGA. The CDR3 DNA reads TGTGCCAGTAGTGCTTGGACAGGGAGGGACCCTGAAGCTTTCTTT. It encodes CASSAWTGRDPEAFF.

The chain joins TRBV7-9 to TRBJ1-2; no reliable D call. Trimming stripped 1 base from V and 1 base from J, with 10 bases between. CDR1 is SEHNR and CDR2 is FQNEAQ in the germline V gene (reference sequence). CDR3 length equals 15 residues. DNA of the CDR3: TGTGCCAGCAGCTTAGGGGCAGTCGATAACTATGGCTACACCTTC. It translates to CASSLGAVDNYGYTF.

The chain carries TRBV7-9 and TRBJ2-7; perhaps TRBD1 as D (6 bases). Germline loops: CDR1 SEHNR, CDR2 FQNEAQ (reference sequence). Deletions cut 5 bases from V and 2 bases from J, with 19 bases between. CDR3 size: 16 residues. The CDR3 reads CASSQARDTGTYEQYF. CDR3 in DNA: TGTGCCAGCAGCCAGGCCCGGGACACGGGAACCTACGAGCAGTACTTC.

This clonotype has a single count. CDR3 protein: CASAQGHTGGQPQHF. In DNA form, the CDR3 reads TGTGCCAGTGCACAGGGACATACGGGGGGGCAGCCCCAGCATTTT. The chain joins TRBV19 to TRBJ1-5; perhaps TRBD1 as D (6 bases). V gave up 8 bases and J gave up 7 bases, with 21 bases separating them. CDR3 length equals 15 residues. Germline V lookup: CDR1 LNHDA, CDR2 SQIVND (reference sequence).

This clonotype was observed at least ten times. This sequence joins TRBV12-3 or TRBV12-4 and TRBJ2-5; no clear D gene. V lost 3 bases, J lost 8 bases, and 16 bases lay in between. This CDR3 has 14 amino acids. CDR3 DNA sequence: TGTGCCAGCAGTTTGGGGTTACTTCCCCCTACCCAGTACTTC. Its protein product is CASSLGLLPPTQYF.

This CDR3 is CASSYRVPDNEAFF. The CDR3 DNA is TGTGCCAGCAGTTACAGAGTCCCGGACAATGAAGCTTTCTTT. The chain has TRBV25-1 and TRBJ1-1; TRBD1 might be the D (5 bases). Trimming removed 5 bases at V and 7 bases at J, with 17 bases between. CDR1 and CDR2 (germline): MGHDK, SYGVNS. The CDR3 contains 14 residues.

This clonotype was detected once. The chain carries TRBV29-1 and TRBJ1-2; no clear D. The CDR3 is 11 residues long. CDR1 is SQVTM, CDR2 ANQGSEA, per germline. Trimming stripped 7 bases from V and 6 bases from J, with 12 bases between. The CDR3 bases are TGCAGCGCCGGACCAGGTGATGGCTACACCTTC. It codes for CSAGPGDGYTF.

The CDR3 reads CASSQDPLAGETQYF. Written as DNA, the CDR3 is TGTGCCAGCAGCCAAGATCCACTAGCTGGGGAGACCCAGTACTTC. This rearrangement joins TRBV2 to TRBJ2-5; possible D gene TRBD2, 6 bases. Germline CDR1 is SNHLY and CDR2 is FYNNEI. This CDR3 spans 15 amino acids. The germline V and J ends were trimmed by 6 bases and 5 bases, with 19 bases remaining between them.

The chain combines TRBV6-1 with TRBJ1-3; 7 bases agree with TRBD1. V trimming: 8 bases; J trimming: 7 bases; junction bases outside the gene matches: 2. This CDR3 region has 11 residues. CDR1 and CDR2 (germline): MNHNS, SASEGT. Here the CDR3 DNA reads TGTGCCAGCCAACAGGGGAACACCATATATTTT. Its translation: CASQQGNTIYF.

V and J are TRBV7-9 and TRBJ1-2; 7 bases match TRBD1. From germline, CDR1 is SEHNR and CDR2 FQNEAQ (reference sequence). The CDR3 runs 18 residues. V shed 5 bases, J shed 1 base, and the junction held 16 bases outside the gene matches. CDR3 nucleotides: TGTGCCAGCAGCCAAGATCTCGGGACAGTACGGTTTAACTATGGCTACACCTTC. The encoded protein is CASSQDLGTVRFNYGYTF.

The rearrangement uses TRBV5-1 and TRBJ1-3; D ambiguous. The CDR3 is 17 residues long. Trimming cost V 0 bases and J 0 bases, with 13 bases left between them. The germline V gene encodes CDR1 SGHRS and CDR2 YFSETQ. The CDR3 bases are TGCGCCAGCAGCTTGGGGTCGCCCGGCCGCTCTGGAAACACCATATATTTT. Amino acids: CASSLGSPGRSGNTIYF.

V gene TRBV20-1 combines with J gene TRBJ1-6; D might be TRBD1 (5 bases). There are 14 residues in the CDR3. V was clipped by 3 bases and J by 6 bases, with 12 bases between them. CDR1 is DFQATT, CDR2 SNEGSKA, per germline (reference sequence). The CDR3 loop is CSARDTGTNSPLHF. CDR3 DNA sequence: TGCAGTGCTAGGGACACCGGGACTAATTCACCCCTCCACTTT.

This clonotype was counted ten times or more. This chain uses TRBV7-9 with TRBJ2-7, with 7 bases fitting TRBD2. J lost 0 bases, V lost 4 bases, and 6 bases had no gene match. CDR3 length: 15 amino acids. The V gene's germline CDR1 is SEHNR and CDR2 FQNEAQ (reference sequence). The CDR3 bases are TGTGCCAGCAGCTCTAGCGGAGGGAGCTCCTACGAGCAGTACTTC. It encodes CASSSSGGSSYEQYF.

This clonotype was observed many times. The CDR3 DNA follows: TGCAGCGTTGGAGGGGAAAATCAGCCCCAGCATTTT. Translation: CSVGGENQPQHF. V gene TRBV29-1 combines with J gene TRBJ1-5, with a possible D match to TRBD1 (5 bases). Germline V CDR1 and CDR2: SQVTM, ANQGSEA. The CDR3 consists of 12 residues. V dropped 4 bases and J dropped 4 bases, with 8 bases sitting between them.